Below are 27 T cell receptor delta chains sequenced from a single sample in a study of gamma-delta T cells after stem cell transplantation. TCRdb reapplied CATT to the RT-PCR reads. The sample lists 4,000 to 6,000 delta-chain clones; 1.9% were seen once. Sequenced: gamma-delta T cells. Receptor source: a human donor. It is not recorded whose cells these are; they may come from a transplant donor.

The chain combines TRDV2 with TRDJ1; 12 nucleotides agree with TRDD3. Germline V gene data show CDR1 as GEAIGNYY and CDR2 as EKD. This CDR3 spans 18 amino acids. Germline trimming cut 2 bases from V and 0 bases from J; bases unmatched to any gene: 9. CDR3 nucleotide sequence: TGTGCCTGTGACATTCTGGGGGATACGCGGGGCTACACCGATAAACTCATCTTT. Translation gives CACDILGDTRGYTDKLIF.

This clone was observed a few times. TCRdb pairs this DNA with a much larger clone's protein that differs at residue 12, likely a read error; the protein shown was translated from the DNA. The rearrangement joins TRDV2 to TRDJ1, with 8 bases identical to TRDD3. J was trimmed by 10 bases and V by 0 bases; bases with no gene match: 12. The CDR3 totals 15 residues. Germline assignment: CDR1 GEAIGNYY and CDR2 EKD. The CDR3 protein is CACDTVGRDTGTLIF. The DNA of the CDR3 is TGTGCCTGTGACACCGTCGGGCGGGATACGGGTACACTCATCTTT.

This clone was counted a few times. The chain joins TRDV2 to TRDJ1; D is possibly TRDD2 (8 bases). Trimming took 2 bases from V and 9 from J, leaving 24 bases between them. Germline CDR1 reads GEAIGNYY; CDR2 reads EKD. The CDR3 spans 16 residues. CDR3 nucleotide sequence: TGTGCCTGTGACAAAGTGGGGGACCTTCCTATGGGGGAACTCATCTTT. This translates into CACDKVGDLPMGELIF.

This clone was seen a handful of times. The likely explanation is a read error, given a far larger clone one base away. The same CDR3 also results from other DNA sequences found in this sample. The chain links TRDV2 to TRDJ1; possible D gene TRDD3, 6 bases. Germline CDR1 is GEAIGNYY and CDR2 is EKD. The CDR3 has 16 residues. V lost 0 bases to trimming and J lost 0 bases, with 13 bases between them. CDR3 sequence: CACDTVGGGNTDKLIF. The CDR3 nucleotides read TGTGCCTGTGACACCGTCGGGGGGGGAAACACCGATAAACTCATCTTT.

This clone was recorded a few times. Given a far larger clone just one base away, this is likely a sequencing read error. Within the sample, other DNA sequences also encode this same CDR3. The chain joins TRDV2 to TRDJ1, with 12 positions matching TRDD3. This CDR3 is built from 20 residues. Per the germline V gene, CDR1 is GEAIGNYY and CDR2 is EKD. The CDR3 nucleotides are TGTGCCTGTGACACGATCAATACTGGGGGATACCACCTGTACACCGATAAACTCATCTTC. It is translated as CACDTINTGGYHLYTDKLIF.

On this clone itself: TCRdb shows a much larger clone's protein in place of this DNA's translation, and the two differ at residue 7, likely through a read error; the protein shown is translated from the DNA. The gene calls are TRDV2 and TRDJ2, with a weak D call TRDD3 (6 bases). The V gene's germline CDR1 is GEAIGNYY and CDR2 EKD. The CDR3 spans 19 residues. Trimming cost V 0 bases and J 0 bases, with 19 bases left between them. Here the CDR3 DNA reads TGTGCCTGTGACACCGTGGAGGGGGAGAAAGCGACTTTGACAGCACAACTCTTCTTT. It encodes CACDTVEGEKATLTAQLFF.

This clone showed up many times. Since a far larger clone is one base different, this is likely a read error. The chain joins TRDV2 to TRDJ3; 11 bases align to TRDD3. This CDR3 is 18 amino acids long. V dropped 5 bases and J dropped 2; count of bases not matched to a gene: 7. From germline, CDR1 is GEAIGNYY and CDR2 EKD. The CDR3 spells CACGILGDSTWDTRQMFF. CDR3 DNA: TGTGCCTGTGGCATACTGGGGGATAGTACCTGGGACACCCGACAGATGTTTTTC.

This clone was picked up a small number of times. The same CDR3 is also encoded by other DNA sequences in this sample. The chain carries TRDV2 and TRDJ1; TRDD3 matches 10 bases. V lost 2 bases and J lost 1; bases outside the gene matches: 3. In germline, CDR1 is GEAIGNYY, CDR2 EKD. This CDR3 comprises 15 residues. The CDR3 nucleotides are TGTGCCTGTGACATACTGGGGGATTCCACCGATAAACTCATCTTT. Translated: CACDILGDSTDKLIF.

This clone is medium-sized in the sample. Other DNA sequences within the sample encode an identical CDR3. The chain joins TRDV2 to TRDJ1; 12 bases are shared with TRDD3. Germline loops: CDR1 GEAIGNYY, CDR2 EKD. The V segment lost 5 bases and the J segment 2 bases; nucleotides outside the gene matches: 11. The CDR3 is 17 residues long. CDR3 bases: TGTGCCTGTGTCGACCTCCTGGGGGATACGTTGACCGATAAACTCATCTTT. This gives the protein CACVDLLGDTLTDKLIF.

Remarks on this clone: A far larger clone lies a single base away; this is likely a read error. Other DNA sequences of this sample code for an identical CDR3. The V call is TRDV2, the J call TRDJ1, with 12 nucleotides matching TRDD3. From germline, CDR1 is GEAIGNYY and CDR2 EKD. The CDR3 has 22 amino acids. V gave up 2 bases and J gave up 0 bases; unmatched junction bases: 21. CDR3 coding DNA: TGTGCCTGTGACATTCTGGGGGATACGCGGGACCGCAAGGACGTCTACACCGATAAACTCATCTTT. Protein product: CACDILGDTRDRKDVYTDKLIF.

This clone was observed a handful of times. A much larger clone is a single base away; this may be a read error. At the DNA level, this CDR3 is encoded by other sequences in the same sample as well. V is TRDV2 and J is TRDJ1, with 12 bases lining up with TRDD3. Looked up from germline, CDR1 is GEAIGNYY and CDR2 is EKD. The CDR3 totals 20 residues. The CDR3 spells CACDTLRLGDTHRLVDKLIF. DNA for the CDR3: TGTGCCTGCGACACCCTTAGACTGGGGGATACTCACCGTCTAGTCGATAAACTCATCTTT.

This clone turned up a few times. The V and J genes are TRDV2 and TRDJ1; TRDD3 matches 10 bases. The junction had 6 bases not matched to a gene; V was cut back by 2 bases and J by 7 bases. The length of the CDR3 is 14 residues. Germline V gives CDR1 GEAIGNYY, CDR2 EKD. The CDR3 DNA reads TGTGCCTGTGACATTATGGGGGATACCCCTAAACTCATCTTT. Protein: CACDIMGDTPKLIF.

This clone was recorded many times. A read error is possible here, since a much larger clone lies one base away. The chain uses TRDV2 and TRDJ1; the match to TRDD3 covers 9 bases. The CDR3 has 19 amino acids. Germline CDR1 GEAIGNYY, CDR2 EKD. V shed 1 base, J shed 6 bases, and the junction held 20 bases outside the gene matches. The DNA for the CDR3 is TGTGCCTGTGACACGGTACTGGGGGACACCAGGAGGCCTGAGAATAAACTCATCTTT. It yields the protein CACDTVLGDTRRPENKLIF.

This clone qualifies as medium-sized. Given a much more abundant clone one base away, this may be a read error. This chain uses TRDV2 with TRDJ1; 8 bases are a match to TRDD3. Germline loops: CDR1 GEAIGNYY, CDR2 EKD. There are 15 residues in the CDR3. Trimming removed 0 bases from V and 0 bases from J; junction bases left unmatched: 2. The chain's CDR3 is CACDTLGEYTDKLIF. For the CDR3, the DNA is TGTGCCTGTGACACCCTGGGGGAATACACCGATAAACTCATCTTT.

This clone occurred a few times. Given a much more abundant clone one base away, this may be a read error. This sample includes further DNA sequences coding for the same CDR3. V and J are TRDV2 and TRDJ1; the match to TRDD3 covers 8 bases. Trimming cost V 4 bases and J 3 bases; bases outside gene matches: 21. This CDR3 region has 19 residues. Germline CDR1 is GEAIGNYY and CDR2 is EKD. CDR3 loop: CACDPVTGGYAVLADKLIF. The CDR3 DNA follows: TGTGCCTGTGATCCAGTTACTGGGGGGTACGCGGTTCTGGCCGATAAACTCATCTTT.

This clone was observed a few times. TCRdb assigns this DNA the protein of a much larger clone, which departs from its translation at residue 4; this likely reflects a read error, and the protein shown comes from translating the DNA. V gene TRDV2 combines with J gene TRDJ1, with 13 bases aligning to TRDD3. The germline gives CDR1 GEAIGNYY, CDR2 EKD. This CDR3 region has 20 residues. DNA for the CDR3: TGTGCCTGTGCCACCGTCGCTGGAACTGGGGGATACGCAGTTAACGATAAACTCATCTTT. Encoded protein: CACATVAGTGGYAVNDKLIF.

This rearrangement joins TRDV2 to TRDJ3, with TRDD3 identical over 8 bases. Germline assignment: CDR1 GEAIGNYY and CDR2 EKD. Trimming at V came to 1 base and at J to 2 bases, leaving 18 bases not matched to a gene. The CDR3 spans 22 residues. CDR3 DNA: TGTGCCTGTGACACGGTTGAATATACTGGGGGCTATAGCCCCTGGGACACCCGACAGATGTTTTTC. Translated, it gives CACDTVEYTGGYSPWDTRQMFF.

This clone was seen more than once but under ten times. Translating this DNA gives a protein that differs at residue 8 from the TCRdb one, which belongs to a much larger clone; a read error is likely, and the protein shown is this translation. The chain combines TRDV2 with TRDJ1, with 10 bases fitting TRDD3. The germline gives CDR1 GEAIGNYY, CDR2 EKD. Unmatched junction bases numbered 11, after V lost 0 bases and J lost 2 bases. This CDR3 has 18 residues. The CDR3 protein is CACDTLNQGDTQTDKLIF. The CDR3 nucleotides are TGTGCCTGTGACACCTTAAACCAGGGGGATACGCAAACCGATAAACTCATCTTT.

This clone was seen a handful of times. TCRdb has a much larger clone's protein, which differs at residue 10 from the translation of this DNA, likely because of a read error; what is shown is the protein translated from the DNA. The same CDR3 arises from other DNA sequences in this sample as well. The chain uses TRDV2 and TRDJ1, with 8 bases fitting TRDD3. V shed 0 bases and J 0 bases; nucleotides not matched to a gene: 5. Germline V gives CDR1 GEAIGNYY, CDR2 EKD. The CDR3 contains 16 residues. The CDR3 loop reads CACDTLTGGYTDKLIF. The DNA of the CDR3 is TGTGCCTGTGACACCCTAACTGGGGGTTACACCGATAAACTCATCTTT.

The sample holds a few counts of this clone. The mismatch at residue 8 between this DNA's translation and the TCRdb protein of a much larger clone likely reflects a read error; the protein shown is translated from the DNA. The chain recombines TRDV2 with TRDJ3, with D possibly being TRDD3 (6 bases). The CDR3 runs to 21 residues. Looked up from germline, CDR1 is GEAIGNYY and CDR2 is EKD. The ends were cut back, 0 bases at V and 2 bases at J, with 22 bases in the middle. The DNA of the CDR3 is TGTGCCTGTGACACCGCGGAGGGAGGGAGGGATAACCCCTGGGACACCCGACAGATGTTTTTC. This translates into CACDTAEGGRDNPWDTRQMFF.

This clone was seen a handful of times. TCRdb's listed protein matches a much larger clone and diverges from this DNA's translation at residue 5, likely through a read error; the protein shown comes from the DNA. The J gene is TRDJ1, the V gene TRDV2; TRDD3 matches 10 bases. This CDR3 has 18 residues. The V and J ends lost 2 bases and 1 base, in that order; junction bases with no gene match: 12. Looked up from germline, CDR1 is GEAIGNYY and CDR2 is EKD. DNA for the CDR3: TGTGCCTGTGACAGTATTTCAACTGGGGGATTTCGCACCGATAAACTCATCTTT. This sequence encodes CACDSISTGGFRTDKLIF.

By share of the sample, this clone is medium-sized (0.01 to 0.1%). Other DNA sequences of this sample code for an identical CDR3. The CDR3 bases are TGTGCCTGTGACCCCCTAGTACTGGGGGAGTTCACCGATAAACTCATCTTT. It codes for CACDPLVLGEFTDKLIF. This chain connects TRDV2 to TRDJ1; 9 bases match TRDD3. The CDR3 sequence is 17 residues long. The germline V gene has CDR1 GEAIGNYY and CDR2 EKD. V shed 3 bases, J shed 1 base, and the junction held 11 bases outside the gene matches.

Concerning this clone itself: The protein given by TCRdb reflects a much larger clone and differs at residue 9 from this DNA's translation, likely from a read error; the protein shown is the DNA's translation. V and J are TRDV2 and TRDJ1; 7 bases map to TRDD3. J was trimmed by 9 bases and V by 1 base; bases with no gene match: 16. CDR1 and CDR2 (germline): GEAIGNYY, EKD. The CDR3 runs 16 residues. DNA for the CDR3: TGTGCCTGTGACACGGTGGGGGACCCTCCTATGGGGGAACTCATCTTT. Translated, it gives CACDTVGDPPMGELIF.

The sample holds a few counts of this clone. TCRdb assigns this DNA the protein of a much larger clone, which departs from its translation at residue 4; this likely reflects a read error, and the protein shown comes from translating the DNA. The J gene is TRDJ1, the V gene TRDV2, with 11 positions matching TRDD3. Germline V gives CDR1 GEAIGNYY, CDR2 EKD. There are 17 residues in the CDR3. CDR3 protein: CACGTLLLGDMRPKLIF. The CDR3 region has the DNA TGTGCCTGTGGCACCTTATTACTGGGGGATATGCGGCCTAAACTCATCTTT.

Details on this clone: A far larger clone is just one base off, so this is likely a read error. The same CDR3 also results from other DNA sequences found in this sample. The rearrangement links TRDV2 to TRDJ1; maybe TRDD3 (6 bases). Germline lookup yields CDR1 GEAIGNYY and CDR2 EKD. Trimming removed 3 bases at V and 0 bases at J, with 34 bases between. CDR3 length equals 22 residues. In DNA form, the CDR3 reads TGTGCCTGTGACCCGCTTCCAAATCTACTGGGTCGAACCCTTGGGAACACCGATAAACTCATCTTT. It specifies CACDPLPNLLGRTLGNTDKLIF.

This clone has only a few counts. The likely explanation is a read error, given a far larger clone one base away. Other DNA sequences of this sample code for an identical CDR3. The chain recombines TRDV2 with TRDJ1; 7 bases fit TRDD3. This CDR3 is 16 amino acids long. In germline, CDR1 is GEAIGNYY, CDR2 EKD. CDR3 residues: CACDPLGGAYTDKLIF. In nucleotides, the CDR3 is TGTGCCTGTGACCCGCTGGGGGGGGCATACACCGATAAGCTCATCTTT.

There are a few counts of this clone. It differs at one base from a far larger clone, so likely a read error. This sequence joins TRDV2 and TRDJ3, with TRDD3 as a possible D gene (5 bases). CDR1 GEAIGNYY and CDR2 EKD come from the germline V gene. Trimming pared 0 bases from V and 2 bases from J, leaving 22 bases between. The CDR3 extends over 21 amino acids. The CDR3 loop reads CACDTAERGRDDPWDTRQMFF. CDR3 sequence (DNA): TGTGCCTGTGACACCGCGGAGAGAGGGAGGGATGACCCCTGGGACACCCGACAGATGTTTTTC.